Presented here are 11 T cell receptor beta chains from one specimen sequenced in a study of cytomegalovirus exposure and HLA in healthy donors. With 60 Vbeta and 13 Jbeta primers, the PCR was carried out. Sequencing was performed with immunoSEQ multiplex PCR; in TCRdb, only in-frame clones are kept and a portion is missing. The data show around 130,000 clones, roughly 84% seen once. Specimen: PBMCs. These receptor sequences come from a man aged 45-65 years in good health and CMV-seronegative.

This clone came up a few times. V and J are TRBV5-6 and TRBJ2-7; D unresolved. The CDR3 is 11 amino acids. Germline lookup yields CDR1 SGHDT and CDR2 YYEEEE. With 4 bases removed from V and 0 bases from J, the gap between germline ends came to 2 bases. The CDR3 spells CASSRSYEQYF. CDR3 coding DNA: TGTGCCAGCAGCCGCTCCTACGAGCAGTACTTC.

For the CDR3, the DNA is TGTGCCAGCTCATTCTCCGGGACAGGGGGAACCGGGGAGCTGTTTTTT. Translated, it gives CASSFSGTGGTGELFF. The chain combines TRBV18 with TRBJ2-2; TRBD1 matches 11 bases. V gave up 5 bases and J gave up 5 bases; unmatched junction bases: 7. Germline V gene sequence: CDR1 KGHSH, CDR2 LQKENI. This CDR3 region has 16 residues.

The V call is TRBV2, the J call TRBJ2-7; tentatively, D is TRBD2 (5 bases). Germline V CDR1 and CDR2: SNHLY, FYNNEI. V gave up 7 bases and J gave up 0 bases, with 13 bases separating them. The CDR3 runs to 14 residues. CDR3 in amino acids: CASMATGSSYEQYF. CDR3 coding DNA: TGTGCCAGCATGGCTACTGGGAGCTCCTACGAGCAGTACTTC.

The chain links TRBV13 to TRBJ2-7; 9 bases are a match to TRBD1. The germline gives CDR1 PRHDT, CDR2 FYEKMQ (reference sequence). V lost 8 bases to trimming and J lost 4 bases; unmatched junction nucleotides: 12. The CDR3 totals 15 residues. The CDR3 region is CASSSSGQGRYEQYF. CDR3 in DNA: TGTGCCAGCTCCTCCTCGGGACAGGGAAGATACGAGCAGTACTTC.

This sequence joins TRBV7-3 and TRBJ1-1; the match to TRBD1 covers 8 bases. The germline V gene encodes CDR1 SGHTA and CDR2 FQGTGA. CDR3 length equals 14 residues. V shed 5 bases, J shed 4 bases, and the junction held 6 bases outside the gene matches. CDR3: CASSPGQGGTEAFF. The CDR3 nucleotides read TGTGCCAGCAGCCCAGGACAGGGAGGCACTGAAGCTTTCTTT.

V usage is TRBV7-8 and J usage is TRBJ1-1; D possibly corresponds to TRBD1 (5 bases). Trimming pared 1 base from V and 1 base from J, leaving 13 bases between. CDR1 is SGHVS, CDR2 FQNEAQ, per germline. The CDR3 has 16 residues. The CDR3 region is CASSLVGGLANTEAFF. The CDR3 DNA follows: TGTGCCAGCAGCTTAGTCGGGGGTTTGGCGAACACTGAAGCTTTCTTT.

V gene TRBV5-1 combines with J gene TRBJ1-3, with D maybe TRBD1 (6 bases). The CDR3 is 14 amino acids. CDR1 SGHRS and CDR2 YFSETQ come from the germline V gene. V was pared by 7 bases and J by 2 bases, with 13 bases between. The CDR3: CASGPGTTGNTIYF. For the CDR3, the DNA is TGCGCCAGCGGCCCCGGGACAACTGGAAACACCATATATTTT.

The chain has TRBV5-1 and TRBJ2-5; TRBD1 might be the D (5 bases). Trimming took 0 bases from V and 5 from J, leaving 8 bases between them. This CDR3 has 13 residues. Germline V gene sequence: CDR1 SGHRS, CDR2 YFSETQ. The CDR3 loop reads CASSLDRQETQYF. CDR3 DNA: TGCGCCAGCAGCTTGGACAGGCAGGAGACCCAGTACTTC.

The chain combines TRBV2 with TRBJ2-7, with a possible D match to TRBD2 (5 bases). The CDR3 is made up of 15 amino acids. Germline V gives CDR1 SNHLY, CDR2 FYNNEI. The V gene lost 4 bases and the J gene lost 4 bases, with 17 bases spanning the gap. Written as DNA, the CDR3 is TGTGCCAGCAGTGTTCCGGGGTCCGCGCATTACGAGCAGTACTTC. It yields the protein CASSVPGSAHYEQYF.

The V and J genes are TRBV9 and TRBJ2-1; 10 bases agree with TRBD2. The CDR3 has 16 amino acids. From germline, CDR1 is SGDLS and CDR2 YYNGEE. With V trimmed by 5 bases and J by 3 bases, 8 bases remained unmatched. In nucleotides, the CDR3 is TGTGCCAGCAGTGCCTATGAGCGGGGGGGCTACAATGAGCAGTTCTTC. Its protein product is CASSAYERGGYNEQFF.

DNA of the CDR3: TGTGCCAGCAGCGCAGGACAGGGGCTCGAAGAGCAGTACTTC. Translated, it gives CASSAGQGLEEQYF. V usage is TRBV7-9 and J usage is TRBJ2-7; TRBD1 matches 9 bases. This CDR3 is 14 amino acids long. Trimming removed 5 bases from V and 7 bases from J; junction bases left unmatched: 9. Germline V gene sequence: CDR1 SEHNR, CDR2 FQNEAQ (reference sequence).